This TCR beta chain was observed in a study of cytomegalovirus exposure and HLA in healthy donors. Study outcomes and limitations: Researchers catalogued 160 or so TCR beta chains as cytomegalovirus-associated.

The primer mix had 60 Vbeta and 13 Jbeta primers. TCRdb's table, derived via immunoSEQ multiplex PCR, lists solely in-frame clones and lacks some. Of about 79,000 clones listed, roughly two thirds are singletons. This clone was detected once. Its antigen is currently unknown. Trimming stripped 2 bases from V and 6 bases from J, with 15 bases between. There are 15 residues in the CDR3. Germline V lookup: CDR1 SGHVS, CDR2 FNYEAQ. The source material was PBMCs. This sequence joins TRBV7-6 and TRBJ2-3; weak D call: TRBD2 (6 bases). The receptor comes from a woman in her forties or fifties in good health and CMV-seropositive. The CDR3 nucleotides are TGTGCCAGCAGCTTAAAGTTGGGACTGAGGGATACGCAGTATTTT. It yields the protein CASSLKLGLRDTQYF.